These T cell receptor beta chains were read from a single sample in a study of blood T cell repertoires in COVID-19. The repertoire was sequenced with immunoSEQ multiplex PCR; TCRdb's copy has only in-frame clones and lacks some. The table shows about 36,000 clones, with around 81% occurring only once. The sample was peripheral blood. The receptors shown here come from a man in his forties or fifties with active COVID-19. Each CDR3 is given with its conserved first and last residue. A D gene is named only where the DNA matches it firmly. Some rows have no size entry. The others give once, few or many, or a class for an expanded clone.

clone_size j_call v_call d_call cdr3_nt cdr3_aa
few TRBJ1-4 TRBV10-2 . TGCGCCAGCAGGGGGGACAAGGAAAAACTGTTTTTT CASRGDKEKLFF
. TRBJ2-1 TRBV24-1 TRBD2 TGTGCCACCGGAACTAGCGGGGGGGCCGACCGAGAGCAGTTCTTC CATGTSGGADREQFF
once TRBJ1-2 TRBV29-1 . TGCAGCGTTGAGACACAGCTCAACTATGGCTACACCTTC CSVETQLNYGYTF
. TRBJ1-1 TRBV6-1 . TGTGCCAGCAGTGAAAAGGTCTGGATAGGGGCCACGAGGACTGAAGCTTTCTTT CASSEKVWIGATRTEAFF
. TRBJ2-2 TRBV24-1 . TGTGCCACCAGTGATCCCCGAGGGGGTATCACCGGGGAGCTGTTTTTT CATSDPRGGITGELFF
few TRBJ2-3 TRBV2 . TGTGCCAGCAGTGAAGGGTGGCGGGATACGCAGTATTTT CASSEGWRDTQYF
. TRBJ2-3 TRBV7-8 . TGTGCCAGCAGCCACATTACAGATACGCAGTATTTT CASSHITDTQYF
. TRBJ2-2 TRBV28 TRBD1 TGTGCCAGCAGTGCCCGGGGACAGGGGAACGGGGAGCTGTTTTTT CASSARGQGNGELFF
. TRBJ2-1 TRBV7-2 TRBD2 TGTGCCAGCAGCTCCTCCGGGACTAGCCTGTTCTTC CASSSSGTSLFF
. TRBJ2-7 TRBV19 . TGTGCCAGTAGTACGGCGGTGAGCTCCTACGAGCAGTACTTC CASSTAVSSYEQYF
. TRBJ1-2 TRBV5-4 TRBD1 TGTGCCAGCAGCGAGGACAGGGTTTCTAACTATGGCTACACCTTC CASSEDRVSNYGYTF
. TRBJ1-2 TRBV2 . TGTGCCAGCAGGGCCGGCAAGGACAGAATCTATGGCTACACCTTC CASRAGKDRIYGYTF
. TRBJ1-1 TRBV6-5 . TGTGCCAGCAGTTACAGTAGGGGATCTGAAGCTTTCTTT CASSYSRGSEAFF
. TRBJ2-5 TRBV7-6 TRBD2 TGTGCCAGCAGCGCGGGGGACTCTAGAAAGGGAGCCCAAGAGACCCAGTACTTC CASSAGDSRKGAQETQYF
once TRBJ2-3 TRBV5-4 . TGTGCCAGCAGCTTGATCAGGGGTCACACAGATACGCAGTATTTT CASSLIRGHTDTQYF
. TRBJ1-2 TRBV10-2 TRBD1 TGCGCCACGTCCCGGGACAGTCCCGGCTATGGCTACACCTTC CATSRDSPGYGYTF
. TRBJ2-7 TRBV21-1 . TGTGCCAGCAGTATCGGCGATAGGGGCCCCGAGCAGTACTTC CASSIGDRGPEQYF
. TRBJ1-2 TRBV3-1/TRBV3-2 . TGTGCCAGCAGCCAAGACCTTAATAACTATGGCTACACCTTC CASSQDLNNYGYTF
. TRBJ1-2 TRBV9 . TGTGCCAGCAGCGTAGCCAGTATAAGCGTCTATGGCTACACCTTC CASSVASISVYGYTF
. TRBJ1-4 TRBV6-5 . TGTGCCAGCAGTTCTCATCACGGGGGAAATGAAAAACTGTTTTTT CASSSHHGGNEKLFF
. TRBJ1-4 TRBV25-1 . TGTGCCAGCAGTGAGATCAGGGTCGTATCGGATGAAAAACTGTTTTTT CASSEIRVVSDEKLFF
. TRBJ2-7 TRBV7-5 . TGTGTCAGAAGCTCCGGGCCCAGACAGGGAATAAACTACGAGCAGTACTTC CVRSSGPRQGINYEQYF
once TRBJ1-4 TRBV19 TRBD1 TGTGCCAGTAGTCCACAGGGGAGCCTCGGTGAAAAACTGTTTTTT CASSPQGSLGEKLFF
. TRBJ2-7 TRBV11-2 TRBD2 TGTGCCAGCAGCCAGGGACTAGCGGGGTACGAGCAGTACTTC CASSQGLAGYEQYF
. TRBJ1-2 TRBV9 TRBD1 TGTGCCAGCAGCGTGGGACAGGATAACTATGGCTACACCTTC CASSVGQDNYGYTF
once TRBJ2-1 TRBV2 . TGTGCCAGCAGTGACTCGGCGGGGGCCTCGTACAATGAGCAGTTCTTC CASSDSAGASYNEQFF
. TRBJ2-2 TRBV6-2/TRBV6-3 TRBD2 TGTGCCAGCAGCCCTAAGCGGGGCACCGGGGAGCTGTTTTTT CASSPKRGTGELFF
. TRBJ1-5 TRBV15 . TGTGCCACCAGCAGAGATAACAGGGATGGTCAGCCCCAGCATTTT CATSRDNRDGQPQHF
. TRBJ1-2 TRBV6-5 . TGTGCCAGCAGTTACTCTCGGGATAACTATGGCTACACCTTC CASSYSRDNYGYTF
. TRBJ2-1 TRBV13 . TGTGCCAGCAGCTCCCCGGGACAAAGTTACAATGAGCAGTTCTTC CASSSPGQSYNEQFF
. TRBJ2-1 TRBV27 TRBD2 TGTGCCAGCAGTTGGTTTAGCGGGGGGCTCTCCTACAATGAGCAGTTCTTC CASSWFSGGLSYNEQFF
. TRBJ1-4 TRBV3-1/TRBV3-2 TRBD1 TGTGCCAGCAGCCGCTTGAGGGCCAGGGGGCTTAATAATGAAAAACTGTTTTTT CASSRLRARGLNNEKLFF
. TRBJ1-2 TRBV28 TRBD1 TGTGCCAGCAGACGCGGGACAGGGACCCCTTCGCGCTATGGCTACACCTTC CASRRGTGTPSRYGYTF
. TRBJ2-3 TRBV12-3/TRBV12-4 . TGTGCCAGCAGTTCCTCCACGGACACCTTACAGTATTTT CASSSSTDTLQYF
. TRBJ2-1 TRBV27 TRBD1 TGTGCCAGCAGTTTTGAAGGGACAGGGTTCAATGAGCAGTTCTTC CASSFEGTGFNEQFF
. TRBJ2-5 TRBV7-9 TRBD1 TGTGCCAGCTCGAGGGGGCGAGAGACCCAGTACTTC CASSRGRETQYF
. TRBJ1-3 TRBV3-1/TRBV3-2 . TGTGCCAGCAGATCTCAGGGAAGGACCATATATTTT CASRSQGRTIYF
. TRBJ2-7 TRBV11-2 TRBD1 TGTGCCAGCAGCGACCCACAGGGGCGCGAGCAGTACTTC CASSDPQGREQYF
. TRBJ2-7 TRBV6-1 TRBD2 TGTGCCAGCAGTGAAGCCTTAACTAGCGGGGCCTACGAGCAGTACTTC CASSEALTSGAYEQYF
. TRBJ2-6 TRBV5-1 . TGCGCCAGCAGCTTGTTGGCCCTGGGACTGACTGGGGCCAACGTCCTGACTTTC CASSLLALGLTGANVLTF
. TRBJ1-4 TRBV10-2 . TGCGCCAGCAGTGAGTCGGCGGGGGCAGGGGAAAAACTGTTTTTT CASSESAGAGEKLFF
few TRBJ1-6 TRBV6-5 . TGTGCCAGCAGTTACTTACAGGACGATTCACCCCTCCACTTT CASSYLQDDSPLHF
. TRBJ2-3 TRBV7-8 . TGTGCCAGCAGCTTTTCGACGACACCGGGGGTTTCTAGCACAGATACGCAGTATTTT CASSFSTTPGVSSTDTQYF
few TRBJ1-1 TRBV25-1 . TGTGCCAGCAGTGAATATGTCAGCGGGACTGAAGCTTTCTTT CASSEYVSGTEAFF
. TRBJ2-1 TRBV7-9 TRBD1 TGTGCCAGCAGCTTTCCAGGGGGTGTCCACAATGAGCAGTTCTTC CASSFPGGVHNEQFF
. TRBJ2-1 TRBV3-1/TRBV3-2 TRBD2 TGTGCCAGCAGCCCCCCCGCGGGGGTACTGTTCTTC CASSPPAGVLFF
. TRBJ1-4 TRBV6-5 . TGTGCCAGCAGTTACCAGTTCGCGGGTGAAAAACTGTTTTTT CASSYQFAGEKLFF
. TRBJ2-1 TRBV6-4 TRBD2 TGTGCCAGGTCGACTAGCGGGGCAAATGAGCAGTTCTTC CARSTSGANEQFF
once TRBJ1-5 TRBV6-5 . TGTGCCAGCAGTTACAAGGCAGGGTTAGGCAATCAGCCCCAGCATTTT CASSYKAGLGNQPQHF
. TRBJ2-5 TRBV7-9 . TGTGCCAGCAGCCTACGTGGTTCCCGGGAGACCCAGTACTTC CASSLRGSRETQYF